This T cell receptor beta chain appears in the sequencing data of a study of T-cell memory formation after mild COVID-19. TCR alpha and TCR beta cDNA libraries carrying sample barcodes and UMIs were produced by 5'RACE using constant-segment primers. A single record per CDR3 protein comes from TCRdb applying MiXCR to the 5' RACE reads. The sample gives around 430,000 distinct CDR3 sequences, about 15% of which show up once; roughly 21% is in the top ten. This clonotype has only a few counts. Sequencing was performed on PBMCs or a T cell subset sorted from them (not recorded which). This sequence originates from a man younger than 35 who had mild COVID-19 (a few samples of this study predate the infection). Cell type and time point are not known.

CDR3 in DNA: TGTGCCAGCAGTTCCCAGGGGTTCACTGAAGCTTTCTTT. Translated: CASSSQGFTEAFF. This chain links TRBV6-2 or TRBV6-3 with TRBJ1-1; D may be TRBD1 (6 bases). This CDR3 spans 13 amino acids. The ends were cut back, 4 bases at V and 4 bases at J, with 10 bases in the middle. Germline V gene sequence: CDR1 MNHEY, CDR2 SVGEGT.